This T cell receptor beta chain is drawn from a study of T cells in Graves' hyperthyroidism and ophthalmopathy. The investigators amplified TCR beta CDR3 regions from RNA transcripts. The study used the HTBI primer set for a first-round RT-PCR of the TCR CDR3. In TCRdb, the multiplex PCR reads were re-called with MiXCR into one record per CDR3 protein. The sample records nearly 750,000 distinct CDR3 sequences, about 35% being singletons. Calling Graves' hyperthyroidism stable meant ophthalmopathy did not progress within 18 months. The patients, who ranged from 18 to 65 in age, presented with newly diagnosed hyperthyroidism lasting under 2 months. Pregnant or lactating patients were excluded, as were those with uncontrolled infection or other autoimmune disease. V lost 0 bases to trimming and J lost 4 bases; unmatched junction nucleotides: 4. The CDR3 consists of 17 residues. CDR1 MNHEY and CDR2 SVGAGI come from the germline V gene.

This clonotype was seen more than once but under ten times. This chain joins TRBV6-5 and TRBJ2-5; 14 nucleotides line up with TRBD2. This TCR derives from a woman aged 40 to 55 with Graves' hyperthyroidism. The sequenced sample consisted of blood. The CDR3 is CASSYSTSGGAVETQYF. The CDR3, as DNA: TGTGCCAGCAGTTACTCGACTAGCGGGGGGGCCGTAGAGACCCAGTACTTC.